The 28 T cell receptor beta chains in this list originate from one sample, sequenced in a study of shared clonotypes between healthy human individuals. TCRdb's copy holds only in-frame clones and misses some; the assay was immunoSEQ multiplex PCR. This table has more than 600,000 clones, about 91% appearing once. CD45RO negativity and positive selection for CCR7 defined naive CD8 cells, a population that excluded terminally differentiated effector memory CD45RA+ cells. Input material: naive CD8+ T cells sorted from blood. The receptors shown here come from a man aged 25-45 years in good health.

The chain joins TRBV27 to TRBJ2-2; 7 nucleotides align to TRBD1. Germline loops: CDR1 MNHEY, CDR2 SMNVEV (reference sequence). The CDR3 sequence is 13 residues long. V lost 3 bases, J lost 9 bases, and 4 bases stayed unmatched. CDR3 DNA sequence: TGTGCCAGCAGTTTGTTACAGGGGAGGGAGCTGTTTTTT. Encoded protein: CASSLLQGRELFF.

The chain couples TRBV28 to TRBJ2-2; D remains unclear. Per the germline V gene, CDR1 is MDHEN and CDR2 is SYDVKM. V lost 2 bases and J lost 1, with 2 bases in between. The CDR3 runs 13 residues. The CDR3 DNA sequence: TGTGCCAGCAGTTTACAGAACACCGGGGAGCTGTTTTTT. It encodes CASSLQNTGELFF.

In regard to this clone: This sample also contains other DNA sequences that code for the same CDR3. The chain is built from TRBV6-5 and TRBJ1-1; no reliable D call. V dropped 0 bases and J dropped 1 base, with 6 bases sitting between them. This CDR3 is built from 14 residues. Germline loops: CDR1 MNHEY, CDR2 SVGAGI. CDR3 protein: CASSYSAENTEAFF. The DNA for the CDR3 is TGTGCCAGCAGTTACTCGGCAGAGAACACTGAAGCTTTCTTT.

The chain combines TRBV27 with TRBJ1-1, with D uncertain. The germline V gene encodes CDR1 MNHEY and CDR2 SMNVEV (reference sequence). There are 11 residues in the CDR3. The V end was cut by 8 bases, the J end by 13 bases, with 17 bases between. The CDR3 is CASGSTATGFF. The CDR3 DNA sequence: TGTGCCAGCGGATCGACGGCGACGGGTTTCTTT.

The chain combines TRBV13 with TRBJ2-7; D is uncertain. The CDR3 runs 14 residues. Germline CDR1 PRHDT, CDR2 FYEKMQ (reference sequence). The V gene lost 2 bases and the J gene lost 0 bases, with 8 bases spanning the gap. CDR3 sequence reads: CASSLRYSSYEQYF. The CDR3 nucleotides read TGTGCCAGCAGCTTACGGTACAGCTCCTACGAGCAGTACTTC. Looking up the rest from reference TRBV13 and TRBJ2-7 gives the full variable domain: AAGVIQSPRHLIKEKRETATLKCYPIPRHDTVYWYQQGPGQDPQFLISFYEKMQSDKGSIPDRFSAQQFSDYHSELNMSSLELGDSALYFCASSLRYSSYEQYFGPGTRLTVT.

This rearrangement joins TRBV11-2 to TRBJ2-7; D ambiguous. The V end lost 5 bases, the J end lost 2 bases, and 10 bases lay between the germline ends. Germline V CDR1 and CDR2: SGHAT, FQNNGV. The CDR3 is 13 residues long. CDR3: CASSTSIAYEQYF. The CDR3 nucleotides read TGTGCCAGCAGCACTTCGATCGCCTACGAGCAGTACTTC.

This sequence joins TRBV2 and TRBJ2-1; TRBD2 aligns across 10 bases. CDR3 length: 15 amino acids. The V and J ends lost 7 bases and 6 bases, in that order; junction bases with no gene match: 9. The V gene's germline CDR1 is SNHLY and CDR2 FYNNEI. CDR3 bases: TGTGCCAGCAATCCGGGACTAGCGTCTTTCAATGAGCAGTTCTTC. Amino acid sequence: CASNPGLASFNEQFF.

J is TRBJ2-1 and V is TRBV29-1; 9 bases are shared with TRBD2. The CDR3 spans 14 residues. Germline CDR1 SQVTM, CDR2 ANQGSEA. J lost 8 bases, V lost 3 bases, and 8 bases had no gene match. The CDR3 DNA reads TGCAGCGTTGAGCTAGCGGGATCGCTTGATGAGCAGTTCTTC. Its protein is CSVELAGSLDEQFF.

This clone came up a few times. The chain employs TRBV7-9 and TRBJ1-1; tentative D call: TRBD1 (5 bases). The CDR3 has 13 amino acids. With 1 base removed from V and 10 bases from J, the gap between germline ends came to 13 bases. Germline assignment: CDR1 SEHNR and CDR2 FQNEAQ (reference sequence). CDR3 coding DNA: TGTGCCAGCAGCTTAGACTTACAGGAGGGAGCTTTCTTT. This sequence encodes CASSLDLQEGAFF.

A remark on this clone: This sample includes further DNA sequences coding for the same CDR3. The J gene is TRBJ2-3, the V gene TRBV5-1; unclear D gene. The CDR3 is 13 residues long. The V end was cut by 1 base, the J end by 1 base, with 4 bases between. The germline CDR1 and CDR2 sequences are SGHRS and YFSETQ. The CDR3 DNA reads TGCGCCAGCAGCTTGTATGGCACAGATACGCAGTATTTT. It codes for CASSLYGTDTQYF.

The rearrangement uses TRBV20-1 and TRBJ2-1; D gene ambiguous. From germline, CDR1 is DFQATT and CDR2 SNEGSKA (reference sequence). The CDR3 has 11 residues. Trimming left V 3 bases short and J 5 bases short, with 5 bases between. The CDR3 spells CSARVNNEQFF. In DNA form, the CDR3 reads TGCAGTGCTAGGGTTAACAATGAGCAGTTCTTC.

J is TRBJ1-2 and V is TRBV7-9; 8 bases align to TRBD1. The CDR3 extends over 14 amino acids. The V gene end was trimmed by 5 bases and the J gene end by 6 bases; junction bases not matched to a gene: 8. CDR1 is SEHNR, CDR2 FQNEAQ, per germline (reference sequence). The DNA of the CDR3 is TGTGCCAGCAGCCCCCAGGGGGCGCGGGATGGCTACACCTTC. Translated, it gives CASSPQGARDGYTF.

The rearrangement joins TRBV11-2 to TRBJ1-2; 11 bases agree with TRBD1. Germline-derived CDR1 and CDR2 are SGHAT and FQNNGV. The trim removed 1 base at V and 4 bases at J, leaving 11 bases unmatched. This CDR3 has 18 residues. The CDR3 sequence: CASSLGRTGGEKSYGYTF. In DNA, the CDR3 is TGTGCCAGCAGCTTAGGGCGGACAGGGGGCGAGAAGAGCTATGGCTACACCTTC.

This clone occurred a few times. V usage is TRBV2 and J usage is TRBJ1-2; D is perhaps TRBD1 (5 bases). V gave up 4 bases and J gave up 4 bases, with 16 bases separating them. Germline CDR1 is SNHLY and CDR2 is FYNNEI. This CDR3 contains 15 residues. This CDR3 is CASSGQGGDFYGYTF. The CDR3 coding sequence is TGTGCCAGCAGTGGGCAGGGAGGAGACTTCTATGGCTACACCTTC.

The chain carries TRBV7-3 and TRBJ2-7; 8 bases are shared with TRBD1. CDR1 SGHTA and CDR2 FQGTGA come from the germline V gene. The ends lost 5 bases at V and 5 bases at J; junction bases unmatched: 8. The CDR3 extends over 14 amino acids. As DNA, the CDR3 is TGTGCCAGCAGCCTGTCCCAGGGGGCGGACGAGCAGTACTTC. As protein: CASSLSQGADEQYF.

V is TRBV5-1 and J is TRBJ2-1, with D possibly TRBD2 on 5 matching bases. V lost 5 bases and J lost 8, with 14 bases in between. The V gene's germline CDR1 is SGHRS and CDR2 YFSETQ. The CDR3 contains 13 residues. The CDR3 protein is CASRVDGSDEQFF. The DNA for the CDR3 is TGCGCCAGCAGGGTGGATGGGAGCGATGAGCAGTTCTTC.

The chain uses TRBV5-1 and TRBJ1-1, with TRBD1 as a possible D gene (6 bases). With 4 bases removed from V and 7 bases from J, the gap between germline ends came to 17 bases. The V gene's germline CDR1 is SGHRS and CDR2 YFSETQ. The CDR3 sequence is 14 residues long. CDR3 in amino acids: CASSARGDDGEAFF. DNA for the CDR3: TGCGCCAGCAGCGCTAGGGGGGACGATGGTGAAGCTTTCTTT.

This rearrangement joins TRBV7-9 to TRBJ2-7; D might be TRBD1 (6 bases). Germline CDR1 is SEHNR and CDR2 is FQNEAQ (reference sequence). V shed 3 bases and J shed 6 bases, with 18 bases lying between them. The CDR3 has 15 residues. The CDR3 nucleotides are TGTGCCAGCAGCTTTCGGGACATGGGTCCGAGCGAGCAGTACTTC. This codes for CASSFRDMGPSEQYF.

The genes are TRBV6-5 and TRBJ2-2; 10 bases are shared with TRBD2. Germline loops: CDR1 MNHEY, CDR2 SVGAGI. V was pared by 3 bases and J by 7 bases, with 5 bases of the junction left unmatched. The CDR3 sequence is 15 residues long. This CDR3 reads CASSYPGLANGELFF. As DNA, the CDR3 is TGTGCCAGCAGTTATCCGGGACTAGCGAACGGGGAGCTGTTTTTT.

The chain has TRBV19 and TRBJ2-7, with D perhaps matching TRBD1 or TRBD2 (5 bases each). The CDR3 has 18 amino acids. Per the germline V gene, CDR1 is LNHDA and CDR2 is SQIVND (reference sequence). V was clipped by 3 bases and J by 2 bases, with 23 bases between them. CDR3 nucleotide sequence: TGTGCCAGTAGTATTTCCATTGGAGCGGACAAGGTCCCCTACGAGCAGTACTTC. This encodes CASSISIGADKVPYEQYF.

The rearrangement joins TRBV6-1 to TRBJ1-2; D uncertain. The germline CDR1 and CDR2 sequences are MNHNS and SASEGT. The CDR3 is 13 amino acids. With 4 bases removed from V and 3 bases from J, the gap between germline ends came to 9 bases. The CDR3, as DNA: TGTGCCAGCAGTGTGAGCAGAGACTATGGCTACACCTTC. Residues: CASSVSRDYGYTF.

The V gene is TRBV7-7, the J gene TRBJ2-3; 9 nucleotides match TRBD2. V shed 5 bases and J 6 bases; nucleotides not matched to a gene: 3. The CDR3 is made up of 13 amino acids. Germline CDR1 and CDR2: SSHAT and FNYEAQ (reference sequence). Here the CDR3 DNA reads TGTGCCAGCAGCCTGGGACTAGCCGATACGCAGTATTTT. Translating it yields CASSLGLADTQYF.

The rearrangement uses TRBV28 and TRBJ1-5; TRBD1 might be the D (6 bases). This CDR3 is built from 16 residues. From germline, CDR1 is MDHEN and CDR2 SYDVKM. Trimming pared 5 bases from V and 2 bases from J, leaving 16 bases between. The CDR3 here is CASSASGGLGNQPQHF. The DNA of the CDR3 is TGTGCCAGCAGTGCTTCGGGGGGGCTCGGCAATCAGCCCCAGCATTTT.

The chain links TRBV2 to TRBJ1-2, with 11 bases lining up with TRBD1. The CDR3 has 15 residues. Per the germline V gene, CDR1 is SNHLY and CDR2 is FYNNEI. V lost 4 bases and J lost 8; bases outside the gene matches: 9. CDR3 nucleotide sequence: TGTGCCAGCAGTGCCGGGACAGGGGGATCGAGGGGCTACACCTTC. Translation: CASSAGTGGSRGYTF. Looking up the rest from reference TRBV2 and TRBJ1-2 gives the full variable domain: EPEVTQTPSHQVTQMGQEVILRCVPISNHLYFYWYRQILGQKVEFLVSFYNNEISEKSEIFDDQFSVERPDGSNFTLKIRSTKLEDSAMYFCASSAGTGGSRGYTFGSGTRLTVV.

In nucleotides, the CDR3 is TGTGCCAGCAGCTTCGGCTTCTCCGGGGATGGCTACACCTTC. It specifies CASSFGFSGDGYTF. The gene calls are TRBV7-2 and TRBJ1-2; D call uncertain. V shed 3 bases and J shed 6 bases, with 14 bases lying between them. CDR3 length: 14 residues. Germline V gene sequence: CDR1 SGHTA, CDR2 FQGNSA.

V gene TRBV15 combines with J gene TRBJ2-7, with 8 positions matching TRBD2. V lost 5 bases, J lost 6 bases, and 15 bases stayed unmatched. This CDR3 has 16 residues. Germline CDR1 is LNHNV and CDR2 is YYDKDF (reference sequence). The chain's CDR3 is CATSGAGSGSIGEQYF. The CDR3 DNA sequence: TGTGCCACCAGCGGGGCAGGGAGCGGGAGTATAGGCGAGCAGTACTTC.

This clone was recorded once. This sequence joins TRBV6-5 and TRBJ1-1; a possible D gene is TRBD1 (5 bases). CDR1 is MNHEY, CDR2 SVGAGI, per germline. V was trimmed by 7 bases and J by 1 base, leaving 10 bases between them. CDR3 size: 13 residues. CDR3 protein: CASTPGANTEAFF. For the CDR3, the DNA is TGTGCCAGCACTCCCGGGGCGAACACTGAAGCTTTCTTT.

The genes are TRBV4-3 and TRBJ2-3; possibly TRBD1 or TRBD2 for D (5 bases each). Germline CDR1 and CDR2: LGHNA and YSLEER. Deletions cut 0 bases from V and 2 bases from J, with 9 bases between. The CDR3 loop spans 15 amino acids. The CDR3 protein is CASSQDGDHTDTQYF. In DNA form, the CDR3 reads TGCGCCAGCAGCCAAGATGGGGACCACACAGATACGCAGTATTTT.